The 18 T cell receptor beta chains given below trace back to one sample, sequenced in a study of human T cells and chemical hapten exposure. The sample's time point: pre-sensitization, week 0. Treatment: therapeutic diphenylcyclopropenone sensitization with weekly scalp DPC. MiXCR, applied by TCRdb to the RACE reads, yields one record per CDR3 protein. The sample holds tens of thousands of distinct CDR3 sequences, over 9.5% seen once. Here the sequenced sample was whole blood, taken in connection with sensitization to the hapten diphenylcyclopropenone (DPC). The receptor set was obtained from a man in his thirties or forties with alopecia areata. Some clones in this sample may be carry-over from other donors' samples.

Only a few counts were recorded for this clonotype. The chain combines TRBV7-6 with TRBJ2-1; the match to TRBD2 covers 10 bases. The CDR3 contains 16 residues. The ends lost 3 bases at V and 4 bases at J; junction bases unmatched: 6. In germline, CDR1 is SGHVS, CDR2 FNYEAQ. The CDR3: CASSFAGTSAYNEQFF. The CDR3, as DNA: TGTGCCAGCAGCTTCGCCGGGACTAGCGCTTACAATGAGCAGTTCTTC.

This clonotype was recorded many times. The rearrangement joins TRBV12-3 or TRBV12-4 to TRBJ2-2; weak D call: TRBD2 (6 bases). The CDR3 loop spans 13 amino acids. The V end lost 2 bases, the J end lost 7 bases, and 8 bases lay between the germline ends. CDR3 protein: CASSLRRGGELFF. The DNA of the CDR3 is TGTGCCAGCAGTTTAAGGCGGGGCGGGGAGCTGTTTTTT.

This clonotype has ten or more counts. The chain employs TRBV4-3 and TRBJ1-6, with TRBD1 as a possible D gene (6 bases). The CDR3 is 16 residues long. Germline-derived CDR1 and CDR2 are LGHNA and YSLEER. V was pared by 0 bases and J by 3 bases, with 9 bases between. DNA of the CDR3: TGCGCCAGCAGCCAAGATGAGGGGGTCTATAATTCACCCCTCCACTTT. It is translated as CASSQDEGVYNSPLHF.

V usage is TRBV27 and J usage is TRBJ2-7, with a possible D match to TRBD1 (5 bases). The V end was cut by 5 bases, the J end by 0 bases, with 11 bases between. Germline-derived CDR1 and CDR2 are MNHEY and SMNVEV (reference sequence). The CDR3 spans 14 residues. CDR3 nucleotides: TGTGCCAGCAGTGCTCAGGGTCTCTCCTACGAGCAGTACGTC. Translation: CASSAQGLSYEQYV.

Worth noting for this clonotype: This may stem from a read error, because a much larger clone lies one nucleotide away. The CDR3 is CASSLAEYSENTIYF. The DNA for the CDR3 is TGTGCCAGCAGCTTAGCTGAGTACTCTGAAAACACCATATATTTT. This chain uses TRBV7-9 with TRBJ1-3; D remains ambiguous. This CDR3 has 15 amino acids. Germline loops: CDR1 SEHNR, CDR2 FQNEAQ (reference sequence).

V gene TRBV9 combines with J gene TRBJ2-1, with D perhaps TRBD2 (6 bases). CDR3 length equals 15 residues. Germline V gene data show CDR1 as SGDLS and CDR2 as YYNGEE. V gave up 0 bases and J gave up 2 bases, with 9 bases separating them. CDR3 loop: CASSVGGGTYNEQFF. CDR3 nucleotides: TGTGCCAGCAGCGTAGGAGGCGGGACCTACAATGAGCAGTTCTTC.

This clonotype was seen at least ten times. The genes are TRBV7-2 and TRBJ2-3; D is uncertain. The CDR3 totals 14 residues. The V end was cut by 3 bases, the J end by 1 base, with 8 bases between. Germline CDR1 is SGHTA and CDR2 is FQGNSA. CDR3 protein: CASSFSFGTDTQYF. As DNA, the CDR3 is TGTGCCAGCAGCTTTAGTTTTGGCACAGATACGCAGTATTTT. Drawing the rest from reference TRBV7-2 and TRBJ2-3, the complete variable domain is GAGVSQSPSNKVTEKGKDVELRCDPISGHTALYWYRQSLGQGLEFLIYFQGNSAPDKSGLPSDRFSAERTGGSVSTLTIQRTQQEDSAVYLCASSFSFGTDTQYFGPGTRLTVL.

This clonotype was seen many times. The chain uses TRBV20-1 and TRBJ1-6, with 7 bases lining up with TRBD1. Trimming removed 4 bases from V and 14 bases from J; junction bases left unmatched: 11. The germline gives CDR1 DFQATT, CDR2 SNEGSKA (reference sequence). The CDR3 runs to 13 residues. The CDR3 DNA is TGCAGTGCTAACCCGAAACAGGGGTATGCCCTCCACTTT. Translated, it gives CSANPKQGYALHF.

The sample holds many counts of this clonotype. The rearrangement joins TRBV11-2 to TRBJ1-1, with TRBD1 matching 9 bases. J gave up 4 bases and V 5 bases, and 8 bases lay outside the gene matches. The V gene's germline CDR1 is SGHAT and CDR2 FQNNGV. This CDR3 comprises 15 residues. CDR3 sequence reads: CASSLTDRGGTEAFF. CDR3 nucleotides: TGTGCCAGCAGCCTAACGGACAGGGGAGGCACTGAAGCTTTCTTT.

V is TRBV9 and J is TRBJ2-2; D gene uncertain. This CDR3 has 14 amino acids. Germline assignment: CDR1 SGDLS and CDR2 YYNGEE. Trimming removed 7 bases from V and 6 bases from J, with 16 bases in between. The CDR3 region has the DNA TGTGCCAGCGCCCCGACGCTAGTCCCCGGGGAGCTGTTTTTT. This translates into CASAPTLVPGELFF.

This clonotype has a count of ten or more. The chain employs TRBV11-2 and TRBJ1-6; D not resolved. V lost 5 bases and J 6 bases, leaving 14 bases between the germline ends. The CDR3 is 15 residues long. CDR1 and CDR2 (germline): SGHAT, FQNNGV. The CDR3 loop is CASSVGLGSNSPLHF. The CDR3 nucleotides are TGTGCCAGCAGCGTTGGGCTGGGCAGTAATTCACCCCTCCACTTT.

This clonotype has only a few counts. This sequence joins TRBV9 and TRBJ2-3; D remains unclear. The length of the CDR3 is 13 residues. The V end was cut by 0 bases, the J end by 3 bases, with 5 bases between. CDR1 and CDR2 (germline): SGDLS, YYNGEE. Here the CDR3 reads CASSVGGTDTQYF. The CDR3 region has the DNA TGTGCCAGCAGCGTAGGAGGTACAGATACGCAGTATTTT.

The table lists this clonotype with a few counts. V usage is TRBV5-1 and J usage is TRBJ2-3, with D perhaps TRBD1 (5 bases). The CDR3 covers 15 residues. The V gene's germline CDR1 is SGHRS and CDR2 YFSETQ. V was shortened by 0 bases and J by 1 base, with 9 bases between the two germline ends. The DNA of the CDR3 is TGCGCCAGCAGCTTGGAGGCCAGGGGCACAGATACGCAGTATTTT. Protein: CASSLEARGTDTQYF.

This clonotype was seen repeatedly, ten times or more. The genes are TRBV19 and TRBJ2-3, with 7 bases fitting TRBD1. V shed 4 bases, J shed 3 bases, and the junction held 4 bases outside the gene matches. Germline V lookup: CDR1 LNHDA, CDR2 SQIVND (reference sequence). The CDR3 totals 14 residues. The CDR3 here is CASSTTGRTDTQYF. The CDR3 region has the DNA TGTGCCAGTAGTACGACAGGGCGGACAGATACGCAGTATTTT.

At least ten counts were recorded for this clonotype. The genes are TRBV29-1 and TRBJ2-7, with D perhaps matching TRBD1 (6 bases). Germline V gene sequence: CDR1 SQVTM, CDR2 ANQGSEA. This CDR3 is built from 15 residues. Trimming removed 4 bases from V and 1 base from J, with 17 bases in between. The CDR3 region has the DNA TGCAGCGTTGCCTCGTCCCAGGGGCCATCCTACGAGCAGTACTTC. Its protein product is CSVASSQGPSYEQYF.

Notes on this clonotype: Germline and junction disagree at one end, which may indicate a read error. CDR3 sequence: CASSFGGTEAFF. CDR3 sequence (DNA): TGTGCCAGCAGTTTTGGGGGAACTGAAGCTTTCTTC. The genes are TRBV12-3 or TRBV12-4 and TRBJ1-1; a possible D gene is TRBD1 (5 bases). The CDR3 has 12 residues.

The chain carries TRBV10-3 and TRBJ1-5; D may be TRBD1 (5 bases). The CDR3 extends over 13 amino acids. Per the germline V gene, CDR1 is ENHRY and CDR2 is SYGVKD. Trimming cost V 4 bases and J 4 bases, with 8 bases left between them. CDR3 region: CAISVGANQPQHF. The CDR3 DNA sequence: TGTGCCATCAGTGTCGGGGCAAATCAGCCCCAGCATTTT.

The chain is built from TRBV7-9 and TRBJ1-6; D is perhaps TRBD1 (6 bases). Germline lookup yields CDR1 SEHNR and CDR2 FQNEAQ (reference sequence). The V and J ends lost 5 bases and 9 bases respectively, with 11 bases between them. The CDR3 is 13 amino acids. The CDR3: CASSTTGSSPLHF. CDR3 DNA: TGTGCCAGCAGCACTACAGGGAGTTCACCCCTCCACTTT.